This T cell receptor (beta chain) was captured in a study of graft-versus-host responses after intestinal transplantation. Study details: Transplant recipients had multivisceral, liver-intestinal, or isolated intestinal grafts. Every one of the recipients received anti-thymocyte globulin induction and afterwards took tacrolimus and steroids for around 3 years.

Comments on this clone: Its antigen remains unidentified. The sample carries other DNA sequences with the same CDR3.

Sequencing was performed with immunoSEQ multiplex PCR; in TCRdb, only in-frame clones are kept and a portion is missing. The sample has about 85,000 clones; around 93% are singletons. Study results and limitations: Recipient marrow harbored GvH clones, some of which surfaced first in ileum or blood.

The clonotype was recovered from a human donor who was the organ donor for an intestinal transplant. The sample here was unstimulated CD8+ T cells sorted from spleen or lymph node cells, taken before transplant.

The CDR3 is CASSEEGRPYNEQFF. The CDR3 DNA is TGTGCCAGCAGTGAAGAGGGGAGGCCCTACAATGAGCAGTTCTTC. V usage is TRBV2 and J usage is TRBJ2-1, with D possibly TRBD2 on 6 matching bases. Looked up from germline, CDR1 is SNHLY and CDR2 is FYNNEI. There are 15 residues in the CDR3. V lost 1 base and J lost 2, with 9 bases in between.